This entry describes one TCR beta chain. Its antigen is undetermined. Time point described: baseline, week 1 (first vaccination visit). Regarding treatment: pre-vaccination baseline after standard-of-care therapy. Each tumor in the donors was a new WHO grade 3 or 4 astrocytoma, IDH1-mutant and ATRX-lost. This specimen belongs to a study of a mutant IDH1 vaccine in newly diagnosed glioma. The wider study: The therapy given earlier, which was standard therapy, consisted of radiotherapy, temozolomide, or both, and most of the patients received both. Whole-study findings and limits: Vaccine-induced immune responses were detected in 93.3% of patients.

Some clones are missing from TCRdb's copy, which holds only in-frame ones; the method was immunoSEQ multiplex PCR. The sample consists of some 38,000 clones, roughly 89% of them appearing once. The CDR3 covers 14 residues. Germline V CDR1 and CDR2: SGDLS, YYNGEE. V gave up 3 bases and J gave up 1 base, with 10 bases separating them. This chain links TRBV9 with TRBJ1-1; the D is unclear. The receptor comes from a man aged 18 to 30 with glioma. The sequenced sample was PBMCs, obtained from a glioma patient treated with radiotherapy, temozolomide or both. The CDR3 bases are TGTGCCAGCAGCGCCACCGACACGAACACTGAAGCTTTCTTT. Protein product: CASSATDTNTEAFF.